This T cell receptor (beta chain) appears in the sequencing data of a study of blood T cell repertoires in COVID-19. In the study overall: Acute and convalescent COVID-19 samples came from the United States, Italy and Spain. Sample material is recorded as cDNA or gDNA derived from T cells, B-cell-depleted T cells, or PBMCs.

In the source study's methods: The assay estimated nucleated cells by amplifying reference gene primers. Assay used: immunoSEQ multiplex PCR; TCRdb lists only in-frame clones, some missing. V and J calls and clone size are given by that table; D and trimming were obtained from the DNA. The sample carries approximately 80,000 clones, less than 90% recorded once. Germline V gene sequence: CDR1 LGHNA, CDR2 YNFKEQ. This CDR3 has 16 amino acids. The junction had 8 bases not matched to a gene; V was cut back by 4 bases and J by 5 bases. A few counts support this clone. Sequenced material: peripheral blood. The J gene is TRBJ1-5, the V gene TRBV4-2, with 10 bases lining up with TRBD1. This receptor was taken from a human donor in a cohort sampled during active COVID-19. CDR3 in amino acids: CASSPLATGGHQPQHF. In DNA, the CDR3 is TGTGCCAGCAGCCCACTTGCGACAGGGGGCCATCAGCCCCAGCATTTT.